Listed below are T cell receptor beta chains from one sample, sequenced in a study of T cells after yellow fever vaccination. TCRdb independently ran MiXCR on the 5' RACE reads; one entry per CDR3 protein. The repertoire has 450,000 to 600,000 distinct CDR3 sequences, roughly 12% of them found once; the top ten carry about 14%. The sequencing used PBMCs, collected on the day of the yellow fever booster vaccination. These receptors came from a man aged 30 to 39 who received the YFV17D yellow fever vaccine. Both conserved end residues are part of each CDR3. Fields, in order: J gene, V gene, clone size, D gene, CDR3 DNA, CDR3 protein. D genes are given only for firm matches. Only some rows state a clone size, as once, few, many or a class for expanded clones.

j_gene: TRBJ1-5; v_gene: TRBV20-1; abundance: few; d_gene: NA; CDR3nt: TGCAGTGCTTACAGGGGCAATCAGCCCCAGCATTTT; CDR3aa: CSAYRGNQPQHF
j_gene: TRBJ2-7; v_gene: TRBV10-3; abundance: few; d_gene: TRBD2; CDR3nt: TGTGCCATCAGTGAGGGACTAGCGGGGGCCGGCTACGAGCAGTACTTC; CDR3aa: CAISEGLAGAGYEQYF
j_gene: TRBJ2-7; v_gene: TRBV11-2; abundance: NA; d_gene: NA; CDR3nt: TGTGCCAGCAGCCGCGGGGCCAGGAGCAATGTTTACCTAAGCTCCTACGAGCAGTACTTC; CDR3aa: CASSRGARSNVYLSSYEQYF
j_gene: TRBJ2-5; v_gene: TRBV11-1; abundance: many; d_gene: TRBD2; CDR3nt: TGTGCCAGCAGCCCGAAATCCCGACTAGCGGCCCTACAAGAGACCCAGTACTTC; CDR3aa: CASSPKSRLAALQETQYF
j_gene: TRBJ2-1; v_gene: TRBV5-5; abundance: few; d_gene: TRBD1; CDR3nt: TGTGCCAGCAGCTTACTCGCCCGGACGGGACAGGGGGCGAATGAGCAGTTCTTC; CDR3aa: CASSLLARTGQGANEQFF
j_gene: TRBJ2-3; v_gene: TRBV29-1; abundance: few; d_gene: TRBD2; CDR3nt: TGCAGCTCGACTAGCGGGAGTGGCGGAGATACGCAGTATTTT; CDR3aa: CSSTSGSGGDTQYF
j_gene: TRBJ2-2; v_gene: TRBV20-1; abundance: NA; d_gene: NA; CDR3nt: TGCAGTGCTAGAATTATGGGAACGGGCACCGGGGAGCTGTTTTTT; CDR3aa: CSARIMGTGTGELFF
j_gene: TRBJ2-1; v_gene: TRBV6-2/TRBV6-3; abundance: few; d_gene: NA; CDR3nt: TGTGCCAGCAGTTTCGAGTACTACAATGAGCAGTTCTTC; CDR3aa: CASSFEYYNEQFF
j_gene: TRBJ1-5; v_gene: TRBV10-3; abundance: few; d_gene: NA; CDR3nt: TGTGCCATCAGATCGGCCGCCGGGAGCAATCAGCCCCAGCATTTT; CDR3aa: CAIRSAAGSNQPQHF
j_gene: TRBJ2-7; v_gene: TRBV13; abundance: few; d_gene: NA; CDR3nt: TGTGCCAGCAGCCCCGGCCTAGGGGCGGGCGAGCAGTACTTC; CDR3aa: CASSPGLGAGEQYF
j_gene: TRBJ2-7; v_gene: TRBV5-1; abundance: NA; d_gene: NA; CDR3nt: TGCGCCAGCACCTTAGGGGGACAAAACGAGCAGTACTTC; CDR3aa: CASTLGGQNEQYF
j_gene: TRBJ2-7; v_gene: TRBV18; abundance: few; d_gene: TRBD1; CDR3nt: TGTGCCAGCTCCTACCGGGACAGACACCACGAGCAGTACTTC; CDR3aa: CASSYRDRHHEQYF
j_gene: TRBJ2-3; v_gene: TRBV5-1; abundance: NA; d_gene: NA; CDR3nt: TGCGCCAGCAGCTTTTTCAGGTCGGGAAGCGCAGATACGCAGTATTTT; CDR3aa: CASSFFRSGSADTQYF
j_gene: TRBJ2-2; v_gene: TRBV12-3/TRBV12-4; abundance: few; d_gene: TRBD2; CDR3nt: TGTGCCAGCAGTTTACTAGCGGGAGGGGGCGGGGAGCTGTTTTTT; CDR3aa: CASSLLAGGGGELFF
j_gene: TRBJ2-7; v_gene: TRBV3-1; abundance: NA; d_gene: NA; CDR3nt: TGTGCCAGCAGCTTCTCCGGGACTTCTATCTCCTACGAGCAGTACTTC; CDR3aa: CASSFSGTSISYEQYF
j_gene: TRBJ2-4; v_gene: TRBV18; abundance: few; d_gene: NA; CDR3nt: TGTGCCAGCTCACCACGGGCCGGGTCGGAGAACATTCAGTACTTC; CDR3aa: CASSPRAGSENIQYF
j_gene: TRBJ1-2; v_gene: TRBV11-2; abundance: NA; d_gene: TRBD1; CDR3nt: TGTGCCAGCAGCTTAGATGTTAGGGGGCTGGATGGCTACACCTTC; CDR3aa: CASSLDVRGLDGYTF
j_gene: TRBJ1-3; v_gene: TRBV9; abundance: NA; d_gene: TRBD1; CDR3nt: TGTGCCAGCAGCCTAACAGGGGGCTCAGGAAACACCATATATTTT; CDR3aa: CASSLTGGSGNTIYF
j_gene: TRBJ2-1; v_gene: TRBV10-3; abundance: many; d_gene: TRBD2; CDR3nt: TGTGCCATCAGTGAGTCGAGAAGCGGGAGGGCCGCGTCCTACAATGAGCAGTTCTTC; CDR3aa: CAISESRSGRAASYNEQFF
j_gene: TRBJ2-3; v_gene: TRBV15; abundance: NA; d_gene: TRBD2; CDR3nt: TGTGCCACCAGCAGAGAGGCGGGAGTGGATACGCAGTATTTT; CDR3aa: CATSREAGVDTQYF
j_gene: TRBJ2-4; v_gene: TRBV3-1; abundance: few; d_gene: TRBD2; CDR3nt: TGTGCCAGCAGCCAAGAAAGTTTGGCGGGAGGGCCGGGGGACATTCAGTACTTC; CDR3aa: CASSQESLAGGPGDIQYF
j_gene: TRBJ2-2; v_gene: TRBV20-1; abundance: NA; d_gene: TRBD2; CDR3nt: TGCAGTGCTAGAGGAAATAGCGGGAGCCAGTCGGGCGGGGAGCTGTTTTTT; CDR3aa: CSARGNSGSQSGGELFF
j_gene: TRBJ2-7; v_gene: TRBV7-8; abundance: few; d_gene: TRBD2; CDR3nt: TGTGCCAGCAGCTTAGAACCCCCCCTAGCGGGTACGGGAGAGCAGTACTTC; CDR3aa: CASSLEPPLAGTGEQYF
j_gene: TRBJ1-4; v_gene: TRBV7-2; abundance: NA; d_gene: NA; CDR3nt: TGTGCCAGCAGCTTAAGCGGTTGGATTCCTGAAAAACTGTTTTTT; CDR3aa: CASSLSGWIPEKLFF
j_gene: TRBJ2-7; v_gene: TRBV7-6; abundance: NA; d_gene: TRBD2; CDR3nt: TGTGCCAGCAGCTTCAGGACTAGCGGGGCCTACGAGCAGTACTTC; CDR3aa: CASSFRTSGAYEQYF
j_gene: TRBJ2-5; v_gene: TRBV6-2/TRBV6-3; abundance: NA; d_gene: TRBD1; CDR3nt: TGTGCCAGCAGTTTGACCAGGGGGCGAGAGACCCAGTACTTC; CDR3aa: CASSLTRGRETQYF
j_gene: TRBJ2-6; v_gene: TRBV28; abundance: NA; d_gene: NA; CDR3nt: TGTGCCAGCAGTGAGCCCAGGGCCTCTGGGGCCAACGTCCTGACTTTC; CDR3aa: CASSEPRASGANVLTF
j_gene: TRBJ2-7; v_gene: TRBV7-2; abundance: few; d_gene: NA; CDR3nt: TGTGCCAGCAGCTTGGACCTTACGGCCGGGCAGTACTTC; CDR3aa: CASSLDLTAGQYF
j_gene: TRBJ2-7; v_gene: TRBV20-1; abundance: NA; d_gene: NA; CDR3nt: TGCAGTGCTATTACCCCCTTGGGAACGGGCGAGCAGTACTTC; CDR3aa: CSAITPLGTGEQYF
j_gene: TRBJ2-7; v_gene: TRBV7-2; abundance: NA; d_gene: TRBD2; CDR3nt: TGTGCCAGCAGCTTAAGACGAAGCGGGAGAGGAGAGCAGTACTTC; CDR3aa: CASSLRRSGRGEQYF
j_gene: TRBJ2-3; v_gene: TRBV2; abundance: NA; d_gene: TRBD1; CDR3nt: TGTGCCAGCCCAGTAAGGGGGCGAGATACGCAGTATTTT; CDR3aa: CASPVRGRDTQYF
j_gene: TRBJ2-5; v_gene: TRBV20-1; abundance: few; d_gene: NA; CDR3nt: TGCAGTGCTAGGAGCCGGAGGCAAGAGACCCAGTACTTC; CDR3aa: CSARSRRQETQYF
j_gene: TRBJ2-7; v_gene: TRBV6-1; abundance: NA; d_gene: NA; CDR3nt: TGTGCCAGCAGTGACAGGGGACTCTCCTACGAGCAGTACTTC; CDR3aa: CASSDRGLSYEQYF
j_gene: TRBJ2-3; v_gene: TRBV10-3; abundance: few; d_gene: NA; CDR3nt: TGTGCCATCAGTGAAGGGGCTAGCACAGATACGCAGTATTTT; CDR3aa: CAISEGASTDTQYF
j_gene: TRBJ2-3; v_gene: TRBV5-1; abundance: many; d_gene: NA; CDR3nt: NA; CDR3aa: CASSFGPGGSTDTQYF
j_gene: TRBJ2-2; v_gene: TRBV7-3; abundance: few; d_gene: TRBD2; CDR3nt: TGTGCCAGCAGCCGTAGCGGGAGGCCAAACACCGGGGAGCTGTTTTTT; CDR3aa: CASSRSGRPNTGELFF
j_gene: TRBJ1-4; v_gene: TRBV7-2; abundance: few; d_gene: TRBD1; CDR3nt: TGTGCCAGCAGTCCTCAGGGGGGGCCTAATGAAAAACTGTTTTTT; CDR3aa: CASSPQGGPNEKLFF
j_gene: TRBJ2-7; v_gene: TRBV12-3/TRBV12-4; abundance: NA; d_gene: TRBD1; CDR3nt: TGTGCCAGCAGTTTAGGAGGCTTGGGACAGGGCCCTCGATACGAGCAGTACTTC; CDR3aa: CASSLGGLGQGPRYEQYF
j_gene: TRBJ2-5; v_gene: TRBV2; abundance: NA; d_gene: NA; CDR3nt: TGTGCCAGCAAAAAGGACAGAGCACAAGAGACCCAGTACTTC; CDR3aa: CASKKDRAQETQYF
j_gene: TRBJ2-1; v_gene: TRBV7-2; abundance: few; d_gene: TRBD2; CDR3nt: TGTGCCAGCAGCTTAGAGGGCGGGAGACCAGCGGGAAAGCAGTTCTTC; CDR3aa: CASSLEGGRPAGKQFF
j_gene: TRBJ2-5; v_gene: TRBV11-1; abundance: many; d_gene: TRBD1; CDR3nt: TGTGCCAGCAGCTATCTTTGGGTCGCTAAGGACAGGGTCCGAGAGACCCAGTACTTC; CDR3aa: CASSYLWVAKDRVRETQYF
j_gene: TRBJ1-4; v_gene: TRBV12-3/TRBV12-4; abundance: NA; d_gene: NA; CDR3nt: TGTGCCAGCAGTTTGACAGAAAAACTGTTTTTT; CDR3aa: CASSLTEKLFF
j_gene: TRBJ2-7; v_gene: TRBV12-3/TRBV12-4; abundance: NA; d_gene: NA; CDR3nt: TGTGCCAGCAGGGGCAGGGGAAGCTCCTACGAGCAGTACTTC; CDR3aa: CASRGRGSSYEQYF
j_gene: TRBJ1-2; v_gene: TRBV7-2; abundance: NA; d_gene: TRBD1; CDR3nt: TGTGCCAGCAGTTTAAGTGGACAGGGAGTCGGGGGCTACACCTTC; CDR3aa: CASSLSGQGVGGYTF
j_gene: TRBJ1-5; v_gene: TRBV28; abundance: NA; d_gene: TRBD1; CDR3nt: TGTGCCAGCAGTGGATCCGGGACAGCGGGGGCCGGGGCCCAGCATTTT; CDR3aa: CASSGSGTAGAGAQHF
j_gene: TRBJ2-7; v_gene: TRBV5-6; abundance: few; d_gene: NA; CDR3nt: TGTGCCAGCAGCTCCACAGGGTCCCTCACCTACGAGCAGTACTTC; CDR3aa: CASSSTGSLTYEQYF
j_gene: TRBJ2-7; v_gene: TRBV7-9; abundance: few; d_gene: TRBD2; CDR3nt: TGTGCCAGCAGCCTAGCGGGGGACCCTTTTGGCGAGCAGTACTTC; CDR3aa: CASSLAGDPFGEQYF
j_gene: TRBJ2-3; v_gene: TRBV5-1; abundance: many; d_gene: TRBD2; CDR3nt: TGCGCCAGCAGCCTAGCGGGAGGCGTCACAGATACGCAGTATTTT; CDR3aa: CASSLAGGVTDTQYF